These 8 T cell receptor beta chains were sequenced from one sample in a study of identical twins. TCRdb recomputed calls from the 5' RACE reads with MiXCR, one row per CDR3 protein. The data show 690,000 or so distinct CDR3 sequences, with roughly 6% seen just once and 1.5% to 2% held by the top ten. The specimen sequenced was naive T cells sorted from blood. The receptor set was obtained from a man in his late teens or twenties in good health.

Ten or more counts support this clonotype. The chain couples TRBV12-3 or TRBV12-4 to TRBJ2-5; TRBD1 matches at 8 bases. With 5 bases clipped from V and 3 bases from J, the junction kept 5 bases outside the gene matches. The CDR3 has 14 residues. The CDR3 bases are TGTGCCAGCAGTCCGACAGGGGACAAAGAGACCCAGTACTTC. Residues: CASSPTGDKETQYF.

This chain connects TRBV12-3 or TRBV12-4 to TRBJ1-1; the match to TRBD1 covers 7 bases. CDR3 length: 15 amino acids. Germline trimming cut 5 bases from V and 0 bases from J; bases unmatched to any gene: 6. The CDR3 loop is CASSPGTAMNTEAFF. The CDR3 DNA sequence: TGTGCCAGCAGTCCCGGGACAGCGATGAACACTGAAGCTTTCTTT.

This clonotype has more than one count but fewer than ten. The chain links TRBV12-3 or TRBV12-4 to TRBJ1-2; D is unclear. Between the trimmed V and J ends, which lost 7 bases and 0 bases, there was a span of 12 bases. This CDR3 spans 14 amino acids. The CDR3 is CASTNLQANYGYTF. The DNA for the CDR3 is TGTGCCAGCACCAACCTTCAAGCTAACTATGGCTACACCTTC.

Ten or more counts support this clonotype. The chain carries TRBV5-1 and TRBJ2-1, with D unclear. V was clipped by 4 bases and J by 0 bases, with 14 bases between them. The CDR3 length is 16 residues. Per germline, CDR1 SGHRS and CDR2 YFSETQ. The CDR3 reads CASSHRAVSSYNEQFF. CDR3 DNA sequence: TGCGCCAGCAGCCACCGGGCGGTAAGCTCCTACAATGAGCAGTTCTTC.

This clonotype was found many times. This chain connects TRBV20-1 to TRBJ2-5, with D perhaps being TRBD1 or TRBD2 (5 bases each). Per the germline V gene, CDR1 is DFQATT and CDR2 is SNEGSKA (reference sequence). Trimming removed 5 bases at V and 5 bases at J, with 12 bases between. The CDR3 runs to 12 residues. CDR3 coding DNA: TGCAGTGCTTGGGGGACGAAGGAGACCCAGTACTTC. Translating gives CSAWGTKETQYF.

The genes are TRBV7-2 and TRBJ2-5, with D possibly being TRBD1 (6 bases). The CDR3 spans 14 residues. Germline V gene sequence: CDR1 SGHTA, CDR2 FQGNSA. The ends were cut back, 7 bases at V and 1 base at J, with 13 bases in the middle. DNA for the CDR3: TGTGCCAGCACCTTCACAGGGAGCCAAGAGACCCAGTACTTC. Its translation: CASTFTGSQETQYF.

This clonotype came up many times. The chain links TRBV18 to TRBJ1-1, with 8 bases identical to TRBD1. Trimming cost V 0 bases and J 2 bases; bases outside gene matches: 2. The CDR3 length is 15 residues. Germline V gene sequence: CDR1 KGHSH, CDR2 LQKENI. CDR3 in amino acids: CASSPPQGVNTEAFF. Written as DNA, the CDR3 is TGTGCCAGCTCACCACCACAGGGGGTAAACACTGAAGCTTTCTTT. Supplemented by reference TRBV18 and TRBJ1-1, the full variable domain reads NAGVMQNPRHLVRRRGQEARLRCSPMKGHSHVYWYRQLPEEGLKFMVYLQKENIIDESGMPKERFSAEFPKEGPSILRIQQVVRGDSAAYFCASSPPQGVNTEAFFGQGTRLTVV.

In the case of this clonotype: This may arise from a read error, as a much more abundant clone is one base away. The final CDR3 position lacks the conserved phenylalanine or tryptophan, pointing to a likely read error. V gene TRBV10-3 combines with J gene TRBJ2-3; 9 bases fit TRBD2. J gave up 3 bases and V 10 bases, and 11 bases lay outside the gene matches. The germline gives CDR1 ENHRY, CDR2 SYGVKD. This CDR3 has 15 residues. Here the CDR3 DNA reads TGTGCCACCTGGGACGGCGGGAGGGCGACAGATACGCAGTATCTT. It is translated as CATWDGGRATDTQYL.